The 26 T cell receptor beta chains listed next were all sequenced from one sample in a study of graft-versus-host responses after intestinal transplantation. Antigen specificity for these receptors is unknown. Sequencing was performed with immunoSEQ multiplex PCR; in TCRdb, only in-frame clones are kept and a portion is missing. Of 50,000 to 60,000 clones in the sample, about 93% were seen once. The sample here was unstimulated CD4+ T cells sorted from spleen or lymph node cells, taken before transplant. The receptor set was obtained from a human donor who was the organ donor for an intestinal transplant.

V is TRBV7-3 and J is TRBJ2-2; no clear D gene. The germline V gene encodes CDR1 SGHTA and CDR2 FQGTGA. CDR3 length equals 14 residues. Between the trimmed V and J ends, which lost 2 bases and 3 bases, there was a span of 7 bases. The CDR3 loop reads CASSLGPHTGELFF. DNA for the CDR3: TGTGCCAGCAGCTTAGGCCCTCACACCGGGGAGCTGTTTTTT.

The V and J genes are TRBV7-2 and TRBJ2-4; 13 bases align to TRBD2. The CDR3 sequence is 17 residues long. V shed 2 bases, J shed 6 bases, and the junction held 7 bases outside the gene matches. Germline V gives CDR1 SGHTA, CDR2 FQGNSA. This CDR3 reads CASSLTSGRVIGNIQYF. The CDR3 coding sequence is TGTGCCAGCAGCTTAACTAGCGGGAGGGTGATAGGAAACATTCAGTACTTC.

The rearrangement joins TRBV13 to TRBJ2-1; the D is unclear. This CDR3 contains 11 residues. V lost 2 bases to trimming and J lost 8 bases, with 4 bases between them. From germline, CDR1 is PRHDT and CDR2 FYEKMQ (reference sequence). The CDR3 reads CASSLKYEQFF. DNA for the CDR3: TGTGCCAGCAGCTTAAAGTATGAGCAGTTCTTC. The variable domain in full, with the rest retrieved from reference TRBV13 and TRBJ2-1, is AAGVIQSPRHLIKEKRETATLKCYPIPRHDTVYWYQQGPGQDPQFLISFYEKMQSDKGSIPDRFSAQQFSDYHSELNMSSLELGDSALYFCASSLKYEQFFGPGTRLTVL.

The chain carries TRBV30 and TRBJ1-1, with no clear D. The CDR3 contains 12 residues. Germline loops: CDR1 GTSNPN, CDR2 SVGIG (reference sequence). V was clipped by 0 bases and J by 4 bases, with 6 bases between them. The CDR3 bases are TGTGCCTGGAGTGTCGTCCCCACTGAAGCTTTCTTT. Protein sequence: CAWSVVPTEAFF. Complete variable domain (other parts from reference TRBV30 and TRBJ1-1): SQTIHQWPATLVQPVGSPLSLECTVEGTSNPNLYWYRQAAGRGLQLLFYSVGIGQISSEVPQNLSASRPQDRQFILSSKKLLLSDSGFYLCAWSVVPTEAFFGQGTRLTVV.

The gene calls are TRBV6-5 and TRBJ2-7; 10 bases align to TRBD2. This CDR3 spans 15 amino acids. With 3 bases clipped from V and 3 bases from J, the junction kept 5 bases outside the gene matches. Germline assignment: CDR1 MNHEY and CDR2 SVGAGI. The CDR3: CASSYRASGSYEQYF. The CDR3 DNA follows: TGTGCCAGCAGTTATAGGGCTAGCGGGAGCTACGAGCAGTACTTC.

This chain links TRBV19 with TRBJ1-4, with a weak D call TRBD1 (5 bases). The germline V and J ends were trimmed by 6 bases and 1 base, with 15 bases remaining between them. Germline assignment: CDR1 LNHDA and CDR2 SQIVND (reference sequence). This CDR3 comprises 16 residues. The CDR3 here is CASRRPGRQTNEKLFF. In DNA form, the CDR3 reads TGTGCCAGTAGACGTCCGGGACGGCAAACTAATGAAAAACTGTTTTTT.

The chain is built from TRBV19 and TRBJ2-7; TRBD1 agrees at 7 bases. The CDR3 sequence is 15 residues long. CDR1 is LNHDA and CDR2 is SQIVND in the germline V gene (reference sequence). V lost 7 bases to trimming and J lost 4 bases; unmatched junction nucleotides: 13. CDR3 protein: CASTYTTGTSYEQYF. CDR3 DNA sequence: TGTGCCAGTACCTACACGACAGGGACCTCATACGAGCAGTACTTC.

This clone has just one count. The chain is built from TRBV20-1 and TRBJ2-7; tentative D call: TRBD2 (6 bases). Germline CDR1 DFQATT, CDR2 SNEGSKA (reference sequence). V dropped 5 bases and J dropped 2 bases, with 7 bases sitting between them. This CDR3 region has 11 residues. CDR3 coding DNA: TGCAGTGCTGAGCGGGCCTACGAGCAGTACTTC. Its translation is CSAERAYEQYF.

This chain connects TRBV11-2 to TRBJ2-7, with 8 bases identical to TRBD2. The CDR3 sequence is 16 residues long. From germline, CDR1 is SGHAT and CDR2 FQNNGV. V was pared by 3 bases and J by 4 bases, with 11 bases of the junction left unmatched. The CDR3 DNA reads TGTGCCAGCAGCTTTGGGAGAATAGCGGGAACGTACGAGCAGTACTTC. As protein: CASSFGRIAGTYEQYF. Combining the CDR3 with reference TRBV11-2 and TRBJ2-7 gives the whole variable domain EAGVAQSPRYKIIEKRQSVAFWCNPISGHATLYWYQQILGQGPKLLIQFQNNGVVDDSQLPKDRFSAERLKGVDSTLKIQPAKLEDSAVYLCASSFGRIAGTYEQYFGPGTRLTVT.

The V call is TRBV11-2, the J call TRBJ2-1; TRBD2 is a possible D gene (6 bases). Germline V gene data show CDR1 as SGHAT and CDR2 as FQNNGV. The CDR3 covers 14 residues. V was pared by 1 base and J by 7 bases, with 11 bases between. Here the CDR3 reads CASSLAGSFNEQFF. CDR3 in DNA: TGTGCCAGCAGCTTAGCCGGGAGTTTTAATGAGCAGTTCTTC. The full variable domain, its missing parts supplied by reference TRBV11-2 and TRBJ2-1, is EAGVAQSPRYKIIEKRQSVAFWCNPISGHATLYWYQQILGQGPKLLIQFQNNGVVDDSQLPKDRFSAERLKGVDSTLKIQPAKLEDSAVYLCASSLAGSFNEQFFGPGTRLTVL.

The chain is built from TRBV5-5 and TRBJ2-3, with 9 positions matching TRBD1. Germline CDR1 is SGHKS and CDR2 is YYEKEE (reference sequence). J gave up 7 bases and V 0 bases, and 12 bases lay outside the gene matches. The CDR3 consists of 17 residues. The CDR3 DNA follows: TGTGCCAGCAGCTTGGGTGTGGGGACAGGGTTTGGGAATACGCAGTATTTT. This encodes CASSLGVGTGFGNTQYF. Complete variable domain (other parts from reference TRBV5-5 and TRBJ2-3): DAGVTQSPTHLIKTRGQQVTLRCSPISGHKSVSWYQQVLGQGPQFIFQYYEKEERGRGNFPDRFSARQFPNYSSELNVNALLLGDSALYLCASSLGVGTGFGNTQYFGPGTRLTVL.

This clone came up once. V gene TRBV4-1 combines with J gene TRBJ2-1; 11 positions agree with TRBD2. Germline V lookup: CDR1 MGHRA, CDR2 YSYEKL. V was clipped by 0 bases and J by 4 bases; unmatched bases: 5. The CDR3 length is 17 residues. The CDR3 DNA reads TGCGCCAGCAGCCAAGATAGACTAGCGGGATGGTACAATGAGCAGTTCTTC. Translated: CASSQDRLAGWYNEQFF.

The chain joins TRBV7-6 to TRBJ2-1; 9 positions match TRBD2. This CDR3 is 17 amino acids long. The V gene's germline CDR1 is SGHVS and CDR2 FNYEAQ. Trimming took 1 base from V and 4 from J; bases not matched to a gene: 8. The CDR3, as DNA: TGTGCCAGCAGCTTAGTGGCTAGCGGGGCAATATACAATGAGCAGTTCTTC. Its protein is CASSLVASGAIYNEQFF.

This clone was found a few times. The chain carries TRBV28 and TRBJ2-1; D is uncertain. Germline-derived CDR1 and CDR2 are MDHEN and SYDVKM. The CDR3 is 16 amino acids. V was clipped by 3 bases and J by 0 bases, with 12 bases between them. CDR3 nucleotides: TGTGCCAGCAGTTTTTACCGAGCATTCTCCTACAATGAGCAGTTCTTC. Protein product: CASSFYRAFSYNEQFF.

The rearrangement links TRBV10-3 to TRBJ2-5; no definite D call. Trimming stripped 0 bases from V and 6 bases from J, with 11 bases between. Germline CDR1 and CDR2: ENHRY and SYGVKD. CDR3 length: 14 residues. This CDR3 is CAISESPLWQTQYF. The DNA for the CDR3 is TGTGCCATCAGTGAGTCACCACTCTGGCAGACCCAGTACTTC.

This chain connects TRBV4-2 to TRBJ2-7; no firm D call. Trimming stripped 1 base from V and 0 bases from J, with 10 bases between. The CDR3 loop spans 15 amino acids. CDR1 and CDR2 (germline): LGHNA, YNFKEQ. CDR3: CASSQVMWTSYEQYF. For the CDR3, the DNA is TGTGCCAGCAGCCAAGTTATGTGGACCTCCTACGAGCAGTACTTC.

The genes are TRBV7-9 and TRBJ2-7; D may be TRBD2 (5 bases). Trimming left V 5 bases short and J 2 bases short, with 7 bases between. The CDR3 runs to 12 residues. Germline CDR1 is SEHNR and CDR2 is FQNEAQ (reference sequence). CDR3 DNA: TGTGCCAGCAGCCGGACTCCCTACGAGCAGTACTTC. Translation: CASSRTPYEQYF. Complete variable domain (other parts from reference TRBV7-9 and TRBJ2-7): DTGVSQNPRHKITKRGQNVTFRCDPISEHNRLYWYRQTLGQGPEFLTYFQNEAQLEKSRLLSDRFSAERPKGSFSTLEIQRTEQGDSAMYLCASSRTPYEQYFGPGTRLTVT.

The chain couples TRBV4-1 to TRBJ2-5; 9 positions match TRBD2. V was clipped by 1 base and J by 0 bases; unmatched bases: 6. Germline CDR1 and CDR2: MGHRA and YSYEKL. The CDR3 spans 17 residues. The chain's CDR3 is CASSQGGTSGYQETQYF. The CDR3 nucleotides are TGCGCCAGCAGCCAAGGGGGAACTAGCGGGTACCAAGAGACCCAGTACTTC.

This chain links TRBV19 with TRBJ2-2, with 14 positions matching TRBD2. Unmatched junction bases numbered 10, after V lost 7 bases and J lost 6 bases. The CDR3 consists of 17 residues. The germline V gene encodes CDR1 LNHDA and CDR2 SQIVND (reference sequence). CDR3 in amino acids: CASIGTSGSSRAGELFF. For the CDR3, the DNA is TGTGCCAGTATTGGGACTAGCGGGAGTAGTAGGGCCGGGGAGCTGTTTTTT.

The chain is built from TRBV7-9 and TRBJ2-3; 11 bases match TRBD2. The trim removed 4 bases at V and 2 bases at J, leaving 5 bases unmatched. Looked up from germline, CDR1 is SEHNR and CDR2 is FQNEAQ (reference sequence). The CDR3 has 16 amino acids. This chain's CDR3 is CASSSPTSGDTDTQYF. The CDR3 DNA reads as TGTGCCAGCAGCTCCCCGACTAGCGGGGACACAGATACGCAGTATTTT.

The CDR3 reads CASRDRQGSNQPQHF. The CDR3 nucleotides are TGTGCCAGCAGAGACCGACAGGGTAGCAATCAGCCCCAGCATTTT. The chain employs TRBV28 and TRBJ1-5, with 7 bases aligning to TRBD1. After removal of 6 bases from V and 0 bases from J, the junction contained 5 bases not matched to a gene. Germline CDR1 and CDR2: MDHEN and SYDVKM. The CDR3 contains 15 residues.

This clone was found a few times. J is TRBJ2-5 and V is TRBV6-6, with D uncertain. The CDR3 sequence is 15 residues long. V was clipped by 6 bases and J by 1 base, with 15 bases between them. Germline CDR1 is MNHNY and CDR2 is SVGAGI (reference sequence). The CDR3 spells CASRAVGSLQETQYF. The CDR3 bases are TGTGCCAGCAGGGCCGTGGGTTCCCTCCAAGAGACCCAGTACTTC.

The J gene is TRBJ2-3, the V gene TRBV10-1, with 7 bases identical to TRBD1. Germline V gives CDR1 WNHNN, CDR2 SYGVQD (reference sequence). The ends lost 2 bases at V and 0 bases at J; junction bases unmatched: 2. This CDR3 contains 15 residues. The CDR3 loop is CASSEGDRSTDTQYF. CDR3 nucleotides: TGCGCCAGCAGTGAGGGGGACAGAAGCACAGATACGCAGTATTTT.

The chain uses TRBV7-2 and TRBJ2-5; unclear D gene. The J call could be wrong; TRBJ2-7 is a better fit for the DNA end. This CDR3 spans 14 amino acids. Germline assignment: CDR1 SGHTA and CDR2 FQGNSA. The CDR3 coding sequence is TGTGCCAGCAGCTTAGAAAAAGGACCCTACGAGCAGTACTTC. Protein product: CASSLEKGPYEQYF.

V usage is TRBV9 and J usage is TRBJ2-1, with 11 bases that match TRBD2. Per the germline V gene, CDR1 is SGDLS and CDR2 is YYNGEE. Trimming cost V 4 bases and J 0 bases; bases outside gene matches: 9. The length of the CDR3 is 18 residues. CDR3 amino acids: CASSPGLAGISSYNEQFF. In DNA form, the CDR3 reads TGTGCCAGCAGCCCCGGACTAGCGGGCATTAGCTCCTACAATGAGCAGTTCTTC.

CDR3 coding DNA: TGTGCCAGCAGTTATCCCCGCAGCAGTGTACAGGGCTACACCTTC. It is translated as CASSYPRSSVQGYTF. V and J are TRBV6-5 and TRBJ1-2, with D unclear. V shed 3 bases and J shed 8 bases, with 19 bases lying between them. The CDR3 length is 15 residues. The V gene's germline CDR1 is MNHEY and CDR2 SVGAGI.